The source of this T cell receptor beta chain is a study of T-cell memory formation after mild COVID-19. Across the study: Largely donor-specific TCR clusters were found.

V lost 5 bases, J lost 3 bases, and 17 bases lay in between. The CDR3 covers 15 residues. Germline V lookup: CDR1 SGHDN, CDR2 FVKESK. This clonotype turned up a few times. Its target is not known. Notes on the study in general: Contracting clones, day 15 to 85, had balanced CD4/CD8, and later expanders favored CD4+.

A single record per CDR3 protein comes from TCRdb applying MiXCR to the 5' RACE reads. The data show fewer than 140,000 distinct CDR3 sequences, 9.5% to 15% seen once. The rearrangement uses TRBV14 and TRBJ2-7; TRBD1 might be the D (5 bases). Material: PBMCs or a T cell subset sorted from them (not recorded which). The receptor comes from an adult woman who had mild COVID-19 (a few samples of this study predate the infection). Cell type and time point are not known. The chain's CDR3 is CASSLNGQGYYEQYF. CDR3 DNA: TGTGCCAGCAGCTTAAACGGGCAGGGATACTACGAGCAGTACTTC.